The entry below describes one T cell receptor beta chain. The data were obtained in a study of blood T cell repertoires in COVID-19. Overall study: COVID-19 samples from acute and convalescent phases originated in the United States, Italy and Spain.

Germline trimming cut 4 bases from V and 8 bases from J; bases unmatched to any gene: 10. The CDR3 contains 16 residues. Germline lookup yields CDR1 SEHNR and CDR2 FQNEAQ (reference sequence). Participants were aged about 18 to 89 years from approximately 23 US areas. Each participant's cohort was designated according to participant-reported clinical history. Original processing methods: Amplification with reference gene primers provided the estimates of nucleated cell counts. Libraries were prepared by immunoSEQ multiplex PCR; TCRdb keeps only in-frame clonotypes and omits some of them. V and J calls plus clone size are reproduced from that table; the DNA served to infer D and trimming. The sample shows about 200,000 clones, more than 75% of them seen only once.

The sample consisted of PBMCs or T cells enriched from blood (not recorded which). The sequence was obtained from a man aged 35 to 55 with acute COVID-19. The V call is TRBV7-9, the J call TRBJ1-4; 10 nucleotides line up with TRBD1. The DNA of the CDR3 is TGTGCCAGCAGCTCCGTAAACCGGGACAGGGGCGAAAAACTGTTTTTT. Encoded protein: CASSSVNRDRGEKLFF.